The 16 T cell receptor beta chains in this list originate from one sample, sequenced in a study of T cell responses to AZD1222 COVID-19 vaccine. Method: immunoSEQ multiplex PCR; TCRdb's copy keeps in-frame clones and lacks some. The table records more than 90,000 clones, about 90% of them present only once. This specimen was peripheral blood, taken on day 0 of AZD1222 vaccination. The origin of the receptors is an adult in good health.

The CDR3 nucleotides are TGTGCCAGCAGCTTGAAGGGCCAAGAGACCCAGTACTTC. Translation: CASSLKGQETQYF. The chain joins TRBV5-4 to TRBJ2-5, with D uncertain. This CDR3 spans 13 amino acids. The germline V and J ends were trimmed by 1 base and 1 base, with 5 bases remaining between them. CDR1 is SGHNT, CDR2 YYREEE, per germline (reference sequence). The full variable domain, its missing parts supplied by reference TRBV5-4 and TRBJ2-5, is ETGVTQSPTHLIKTRGQQVTLRCSSQSGHNTVSWYQQALGQGPQFIFQYYREEENGRGNFPPRFSGLQFPNYSSELNVNALELDDSALYLCASSLKGQETQYFGPGTRLLVL.

This clone was recorded at least ten times. This chain uses TRBV3-1 (or the pseudogene TRBV3-2) with TRBJ2-5; maybe TRBD1 (6 bases). Germline V lookup: CDR1 LGHDT, CDR2 YNNKEL (reference sequence). The CDR3 contains 12 residues. V was shortened by 6 bases and J by 3 bases, with 8 bases between the two germline ends. CDR3 sequence (DNA): TGTGCCAGCAGGGACAGAGAAGAGACCCAGTACTTC. Amino acid sequence: CASRDREETQYF.

The gene calls are TRBV2 and TRBJ1-5; D is possibly TRBD1 (6 bases). This CDR3 is 16 amino acids long. The germline CDR1 and CDR2 sequences are SNHLY and FYNNEI. Trimming cost V 5 bases and J 2 bases, with 16 bases left between them. The CDR3 region has the DNA TGTGCCAGCAGTTGGATACAGGGTCGTGGCAATCAGCCCCAGCATTTT. The encoded protein is CASSWIQGRGNQPQHF.

This chain joins TRBV4-2 and TRBJ1-2; the D is unclear. Germline V gene data show CDR1 as LGHNA and CDR2 as YNFKEQ. Trimming left V 0 bases short and J 2 bases short, with 10 bases between. The CDR3 is 15 residues long. In DNA form, the CDR3 reads TGTGCCAGCAGCCAAGAGCCGGGCGAAAACTATGGCTACACCTTC. This sequence encodes CASSQEPGENYGYTF.

The J gene is TRBJ2-5, the V gene TRBV10-3, with D maybe TRBD1 (6 bases). CDR3 size: 12 residues. Germline lookup yields CDR1 ENHRY and CDR2 SYGVKD. V was shortened by 8 bases and J by 5 bases, with 12 bases between the two germline ends. The CDR3 region has the DNA TGTGCCATCGCACAGGGTGAGGAGACCCAGTACTTC. It translates to CAIAQGEETQYF.

The gene calls are TRBV6-5 and TRBJ1-6; TRBD1 agrees at 7 bases. This CDR3 region has 16 residues. CDR1 is MNHEY and CDR2 is SVGAGI in the germline V gene. The junction had 10 bases not matched to a gene; V was cut back by 2 bases and J by 9 bases. CDR3 bases: TGTGCCAGCAGTTACGTCAGAGGGGGCAGTAGTTCACCCCTCCACTTT. It yields the protein CASSYVRGGSSSPLHF.

The chain uses TRBV27 and TRBJ2-3; 9 bases are shared with TRBD1. The CDR3 covers 15 residues. Per the germline V gene, CDR1 is MNHEY and CDR2 is SMNVEV (reference sequence). After removal of 3 bases from V and 3 bases from J, the junction contained 4 bases not matched to a gene. CDR3 coding DNA: TGTGCCAGCAGTTTCGACAGGGGGTCGACAGATACGCAGTATTTT. Translation: CASSFDRGSTDTQYF.

This clone was seen a single time. The chain employs TRBV11-1 and TRBJ1-1, with unresolved D. Trimming removed 8 bases from V and 6 bases from J, with 10 bases in between. CDR3 length equals 11 residues. Germline V gives CDR1 SGHAT, CDR2 FQDESV (reference sequence). The CDR3 bases are TGTGCCAGCTCGTCGGCCGCTGAAGCTTTCTTT. Encoded protein: CASSSAAEAFF.

The rearrangement uses TRBV27 and TRBJ1-2; TRBD1 agrees at 7 bases. This CDR3 is 13 amino acids long. Germline CDR1 reads MNHEY; CDR2 reads SMNVEV (reference sequence). Trimming at V came to 2 bases and at J to 10 bases, leaving 7 bases not matched to a gene. The CDR3 here is CASSLGQANLYTF. The DNA of the CDR3 is TGTGCCAGCAGTTTAGGACAGGCAAATCTCTACACCTTC.

V gene TRBV18 combines with J gene TRBJ1-1, with 8 bases aligning to TRBD1. The CDR3 has 14 residues. Germline V CDR1 and CDR2: KGHSH, LQKENI. V trimming: 8 bases; J trimming: 4 bases; junction bases outside the gene matches: 9. CDR3 protein: CASSPGQGTTEAFF. In DNA form, the CDR3 reads TGTGCCAGCAGCCCCGGACAGGGTACCACTGAAGCTTTCTTT.

The gene calls are TRBV7-9 and TRBJ1-2, with D possibly matching TRBD1 (5 bases). Trimming left V 8 bases short and J 4 bases short, with 23 bases between. Per the germline V gene, CDR1 is SEHNR and CDR2 is FQNEAQ (reference sequence). This CDR3 has 16 residues. The CDR3 reads CASSPVGGGLVYGYTF. The CDR3 bases are TGTGCCAGCTCCCCTGTGGGGGGAGGTCTAGTCTATGGCTACACCTTC.

The chain joins TRBV5-1 to TRBJ2-1; D is tentatively TRBD1 or TRBD2 (5 bases each). V was trimmed by 4 bases and J by 9 bases, leaving 17 bases between them. The length of the CDR3 is 14 residues. Germline V gene sequence: CDR1 SGHRS, CDR2 YFSETQ. CDR3 DNA sequence: TGCGCCAGCAGCGTAACAGGTCCGAGGGGTGAGCAGTTCTTC. It specifies CASSVTGPRGEQFF.

This chain joins TRBV5-1 and TRBJ1-2; 10 nucleotides match TRBD1. V gave up 4 bases and J gave up 8 bases; unmatched junction bases: 11. The length of the CDR3 is 15 residues. CDR1 is SGHRS, CDR2 YFSETQ, per germline. The CDR3 is CASSRGQGNAMGYTF. The CDR3 DNA sequence: TGCGCCAGCAGCAGGGGACAGGGGAACGCGATGGGCTACACCTTC.

This chain uses TRBV7-2 with TRBJ1-3; D not resolved. Trimming took off 5 bases at V and 2 bases at J, with 10 bases between the two ends. The V gene's germline CDR1 is SGHTA and CDR2 FQGNSA. The CDR3 has 14 residues. CDR3 sequence (DNA): TGTGCCAGCAGCATTCAGACGGCTGGAAACACCATATATTTT. Translating gives CASSIQTAGNTIYF.

This chain joins TRBV10-1 and TRBJ1-1; D is undetermined. Germline loops: CDR1 WNHNN, CDR2 SYGVQD (reference sequence). The germline V and J ends were trimmed by 6 bases and 0 bases, with 8 bases remaining between them. The CDR3 has 13 residues. Here the CDR3 reads CASSPELNTEAFF. In DNA, the CDR3 is TGCGCCAGCAGCCCAGAATTGAACACTGAAGCTTTCTTT.

The chain uses TRBV18 and TRBJ1-5; no firm D call. This CDR3 comprises 13 residues. The germline CDR1 and CDR2 sequences are KGHSH and LQKENI. V was clipped by 0 bases and J by 9 bases, with 9 bases between them. The CDR3 DNA follows: TGTGCCAGCTCACCACCTGGGCTTGGGCCCCAGCATTTT. This sequence encodes CASSPPGLGPQHF.